This TCR beta chain is from a study of technical replicates of blood from a handful of donors. This clone was observed once. The ends were cut back, 6 bases at V and 8 bases at J, with 16 bases in the middle. The CDR3 is 13 amino acids. Germline loops: CDR1 LNHDA, CDR2 SQIVND (reference sequence). Clones were read by immunoSEQ multiplex PCR, and TCRdb kept only the in-frame ones, dropping some. The sample yields about 64,000 clones, 65% to 90% seen once. The chain carries TRBV19 and TRBJ1-2, with a weak D call TRBD1 (6 bases). This sequence originates from a human donor in good health. Some clones in this sample may be carry-over from other donors' samples. Source material: PBMCs. The CDR3 bases are TGTGCCAGTAGCTACAGGGCTTCGGGAGGCTACACCTTC. Translation: CASSYRASGGYTF.